This T cell receptor beta chain derives from a study of blood T cell repertoires in COVID-19. Study in general: Samples representing acute and convalescent COVID-19 were sourced from the United States, Italy and Spain. T cells, B-cell-depleted T cells, or PBMCs supplied cDNA or gDNA.

CDR1 is SGHAT, CDR2 FQNNGV, per germline. The V and J ends lost 5 bases and 8 bases respectively, with 13 bases between them. The CDR3 runs to 12 residues. Seattle-derived patients entered the study during active infection and were followed longitudinally. As handled by the study authors: Estimation of nucleated cell counts relied on the amplification of reference gene primers. Profiling relied on immunoSEQ multiplex PCR, and the TCRdb table lists in-frame clones only, not all of them. D and trimming come from the DNA, and the V and J calls and clone size come from that table. The sample contains 70,000 or so clones, approximately 80% of which appear only once.

Sequencing was done on a sample of peripheral blood. The clonotype was recovered from a man aged 50 to 60 with COVID-19, enrolled during active disease. The J gene is TRBJ2-7, the V gene TRBV11-2; TRBD1 is a possible D gene (6 bases). The CDR3 nucleotides are TGTGCCAGCAGCCCCCCCGGGACAAAGCAGTACTTC. As protein: CASSPPGTKQYF.